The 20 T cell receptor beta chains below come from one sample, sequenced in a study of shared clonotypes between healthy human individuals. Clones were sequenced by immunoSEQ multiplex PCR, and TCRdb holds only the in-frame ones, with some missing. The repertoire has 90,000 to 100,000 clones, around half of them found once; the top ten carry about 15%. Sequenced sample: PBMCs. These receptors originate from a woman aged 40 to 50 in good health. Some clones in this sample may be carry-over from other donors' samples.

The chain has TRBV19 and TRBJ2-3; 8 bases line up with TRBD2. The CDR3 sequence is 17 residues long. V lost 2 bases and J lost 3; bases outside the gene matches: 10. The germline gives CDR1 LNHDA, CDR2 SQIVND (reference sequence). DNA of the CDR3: TGTGCCAGTAGTATACGAAGGACGGCGGGGGGAACAGATACGCAGTATTTT. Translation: CASSIRRTAGGTDTQYF.

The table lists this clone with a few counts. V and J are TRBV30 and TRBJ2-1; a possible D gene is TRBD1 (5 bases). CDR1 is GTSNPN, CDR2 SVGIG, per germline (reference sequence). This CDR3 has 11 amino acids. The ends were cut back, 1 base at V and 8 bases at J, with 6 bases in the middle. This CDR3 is CAWSDRHEQFF. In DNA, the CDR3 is TGTGCCTGGAGTGACAGGCATGAGCAGTTCTTC.

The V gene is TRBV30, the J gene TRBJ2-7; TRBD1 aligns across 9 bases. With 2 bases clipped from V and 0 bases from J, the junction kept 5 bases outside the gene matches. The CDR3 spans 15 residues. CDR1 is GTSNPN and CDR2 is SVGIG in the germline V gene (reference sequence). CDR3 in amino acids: CAWSKGTGSSYEQYF. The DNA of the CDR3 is TGTGCCTGGAGTAAGGGGACAGGGAGCTCCTACGAGCAGTACTTC.

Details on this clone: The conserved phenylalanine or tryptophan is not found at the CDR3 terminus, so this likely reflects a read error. This CDR3 reads CASRQTSGSYEQYL. The CDR3 DNA reads as TGTGCCAGCAGACAGACTAGCGGCTCCTACGAGCAGTACCTC. The chain is built from TRBV6-5 and TRBJ2-7; 9 bases align to TRBD2. The V gene end was trimmed by 6 bases and the J gene end by 0 bases; junction bases not matched to a gene: 3. CDR1 is MNHEY and CDR2 is SVGAGI in the germline V gene. The CDR3 totals 14 residues.

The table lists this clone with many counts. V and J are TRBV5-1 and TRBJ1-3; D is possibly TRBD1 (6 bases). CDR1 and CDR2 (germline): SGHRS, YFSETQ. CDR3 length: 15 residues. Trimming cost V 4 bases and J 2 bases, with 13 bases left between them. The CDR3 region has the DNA TGCGCCAGCAGCGTACGTCAGGGGACTGGAAACACCATATATTTT. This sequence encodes CASSVRQGTGNTIYF.

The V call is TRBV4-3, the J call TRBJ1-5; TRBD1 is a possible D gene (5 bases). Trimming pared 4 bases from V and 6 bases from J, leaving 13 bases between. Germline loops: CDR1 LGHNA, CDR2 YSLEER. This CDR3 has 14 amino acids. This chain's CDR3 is CASSRQGGSQPQHF. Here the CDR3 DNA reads TGCGCCAGCAGCCGCCAGGGAGGTAGTCAGCCCCAGCATTTT.

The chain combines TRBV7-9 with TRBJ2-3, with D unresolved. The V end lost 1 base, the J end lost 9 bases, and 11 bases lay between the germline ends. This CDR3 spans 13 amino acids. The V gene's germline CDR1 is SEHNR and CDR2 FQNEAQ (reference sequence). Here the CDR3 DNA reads TGTGCCAGCAGCTTAGGCGTCCAGGCCACGCAGTATTTT. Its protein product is CASSLGVQATQYF.

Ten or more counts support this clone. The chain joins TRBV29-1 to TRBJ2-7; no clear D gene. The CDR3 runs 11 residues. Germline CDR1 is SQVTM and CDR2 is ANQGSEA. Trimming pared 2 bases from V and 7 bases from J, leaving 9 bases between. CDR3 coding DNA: TGCAGCGTTGAACGAGGAGCGGAGCAGTACTTC. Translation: CSVERGAEQYF.

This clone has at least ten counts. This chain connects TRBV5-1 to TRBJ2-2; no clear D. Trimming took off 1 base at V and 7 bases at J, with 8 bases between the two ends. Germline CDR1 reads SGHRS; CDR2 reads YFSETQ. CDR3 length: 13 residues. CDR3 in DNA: TGCGCCAGCAGCTTGCCAGACCTCGGGGAGCTGTTTTTT. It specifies CASSLPDLGELFF.

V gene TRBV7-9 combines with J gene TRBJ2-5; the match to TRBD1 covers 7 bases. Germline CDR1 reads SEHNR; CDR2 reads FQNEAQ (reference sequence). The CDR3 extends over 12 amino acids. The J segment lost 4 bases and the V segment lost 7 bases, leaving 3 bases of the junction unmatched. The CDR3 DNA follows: TGTGCCAGCACCTACAGGGGAGAGACCCAGTACTTC. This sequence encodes CASTYRGETQYF. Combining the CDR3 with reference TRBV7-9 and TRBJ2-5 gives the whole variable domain DTGVSQNPRHKITKRGQNVTFRCDPISEHNRLYWYRQTLGQGPEFLTYFQNEAQLEKSRLLSDRFSAERPKGSFSTLEIQRTEQGDSAMYLCASTYRGETQYFGPGTRLLVL.

The CDR3 DNA follows: TGTGCCAGCAGCTTAGGAGCTAGTTCCAAGACCCAGTACTTC. As protein: CASSLGASSKTQYF. The chain joins TRBV7-6 to TRBJ2-5, with unresolved D. Per the germline V gene, CDR1 is SGHVS and CDR2 is FNYEAQ. This CDR3 spans 14 amino acids. The V end was cut by 1 base, the J end by 6 bases, with 12 bases between. The variable domain in full, completed from reference TRBV7-6 and TRBJ2-5, reads GAGVSQSPRYKVTKRGQDVALRCDPISGHVSLYWYRQALGQGPEFLTYFNYEAQQDKSGLPNDRFSAERPEGSISTLTIQRTEQRDSAMYRCASSLGASSKTQYFGPGTRLLVL.

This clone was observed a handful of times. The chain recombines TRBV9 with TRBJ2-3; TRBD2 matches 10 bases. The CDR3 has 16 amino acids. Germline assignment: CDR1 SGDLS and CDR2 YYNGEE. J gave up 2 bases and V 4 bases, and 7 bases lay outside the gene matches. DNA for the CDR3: TGTGCCAGCAGCACTCTCAGCGGGAGGGCCACAGATACGCAGTATTTT. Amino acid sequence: CASSTLSGRATDTQYF.

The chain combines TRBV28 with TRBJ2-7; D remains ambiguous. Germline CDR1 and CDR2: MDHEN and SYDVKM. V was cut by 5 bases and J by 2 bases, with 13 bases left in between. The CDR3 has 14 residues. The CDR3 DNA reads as TGTGCCAGCAGTCCACTTCGAGTTCCCTACGAGCAGTACTTC. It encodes CASSPLRVPYEQYF.

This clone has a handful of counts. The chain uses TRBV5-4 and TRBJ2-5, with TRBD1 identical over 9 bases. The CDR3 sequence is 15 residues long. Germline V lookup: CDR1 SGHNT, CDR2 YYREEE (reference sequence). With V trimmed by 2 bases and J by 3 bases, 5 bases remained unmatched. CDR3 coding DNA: TGTGCCAGCAGCTTTGATAGGACAGGGGAAGAGACCCAGTACTTC. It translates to CASSFDRTGEETQYF.

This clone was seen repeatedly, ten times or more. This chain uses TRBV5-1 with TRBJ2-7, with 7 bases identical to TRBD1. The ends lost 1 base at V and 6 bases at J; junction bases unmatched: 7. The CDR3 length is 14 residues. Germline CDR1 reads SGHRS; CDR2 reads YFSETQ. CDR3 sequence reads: CASSLTGELIEQYF. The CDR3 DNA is TGCGCCAGCAGCTTGACAGGGGAGTTGATCGAGCAGTACTTC.

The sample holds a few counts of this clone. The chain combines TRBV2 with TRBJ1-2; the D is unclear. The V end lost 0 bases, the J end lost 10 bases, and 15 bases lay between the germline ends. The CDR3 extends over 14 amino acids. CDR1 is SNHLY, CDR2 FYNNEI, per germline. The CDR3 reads CASSEAPIEFDYTF. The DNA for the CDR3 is TGTGCCAGCAGTGAAGCCCCGATTGAGTTTGACTACACCTTC. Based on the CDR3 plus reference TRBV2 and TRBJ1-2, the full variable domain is EPEVTQTPSHQVTQMGQEVILRCVPISNHLYFYWYRQILGQKVEFLVSFYNNEISEKSEIFDDQFSVERPDGSNFTLKIRSTKLEDSAMYFCASSEAPIEFDYTFGSGTRLTVV.

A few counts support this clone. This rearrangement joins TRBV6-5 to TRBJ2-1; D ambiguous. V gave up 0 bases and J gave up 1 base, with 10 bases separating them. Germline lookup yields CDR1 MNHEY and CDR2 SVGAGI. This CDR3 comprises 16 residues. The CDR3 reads CASSYSSFRSYNEQFF. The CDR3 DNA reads TGTGCCAGCAGTTACTCGAGCTTCCGATCCTACAATGAGCAGTTCTTC.

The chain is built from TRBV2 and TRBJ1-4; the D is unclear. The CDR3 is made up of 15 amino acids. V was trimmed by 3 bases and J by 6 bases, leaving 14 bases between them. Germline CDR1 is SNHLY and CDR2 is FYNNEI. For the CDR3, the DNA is TGTGCCAGCAGTGACGGGAAGTATGGTGATGAAAAACTGTTTTTT. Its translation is CASSDGKYGDEKLFF.

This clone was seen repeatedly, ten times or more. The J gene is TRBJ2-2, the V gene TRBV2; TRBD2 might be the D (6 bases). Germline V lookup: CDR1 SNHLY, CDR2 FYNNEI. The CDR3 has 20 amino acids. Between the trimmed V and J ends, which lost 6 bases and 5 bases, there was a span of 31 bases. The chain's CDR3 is CASSAVGLPDGEDWTGELFF. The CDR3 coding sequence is TGTGCCAGCAGCGCTGTTGGTCTACCGGACGGGGAGGATTGGACCGGGGAGCTGTTTTTT.

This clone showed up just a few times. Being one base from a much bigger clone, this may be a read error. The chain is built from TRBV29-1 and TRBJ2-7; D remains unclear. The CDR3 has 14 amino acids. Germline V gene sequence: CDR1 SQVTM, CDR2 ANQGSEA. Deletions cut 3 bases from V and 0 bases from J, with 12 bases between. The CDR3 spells CSVEVLTDSYEQYF. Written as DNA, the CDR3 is TGCAGCGTTGAGGTGTTGACTGACTCCTACGAGCAGTACTTC.